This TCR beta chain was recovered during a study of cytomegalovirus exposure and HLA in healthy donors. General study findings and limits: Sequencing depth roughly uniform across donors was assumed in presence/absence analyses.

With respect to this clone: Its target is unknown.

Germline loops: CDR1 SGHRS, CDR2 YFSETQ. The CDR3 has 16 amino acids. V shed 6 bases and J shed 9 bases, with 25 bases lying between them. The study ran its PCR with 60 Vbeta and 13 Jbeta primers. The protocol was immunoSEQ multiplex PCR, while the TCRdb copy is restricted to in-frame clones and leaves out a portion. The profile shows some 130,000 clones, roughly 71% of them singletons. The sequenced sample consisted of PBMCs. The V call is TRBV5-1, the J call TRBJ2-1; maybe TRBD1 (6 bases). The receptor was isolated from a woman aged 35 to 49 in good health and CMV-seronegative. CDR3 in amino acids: CASTPPNRADLGEQFF. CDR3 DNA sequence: TGCGCCAGCACACCCCCCAACAGGGCGGATTTGGGTGAGCAGTTCTTC.